The TCR beta chain under discussion was sequenced for a study of blood T cell repertoires in COVID-19. In the original processing: Amplification of reference gene primers provided the estimated nucleated cell counts. Produced via immunoSEQ multiplex PCR; TCRdb's table is partial and in-frame only. V and J calls and clone size follow that table, whereas D and trimming were derived from the DNA. The repertoire holds 50,000 to 75,000 clones, more than 85% seen once, with 5% to 6.5% in the top ten. This clone was recorded only once. The V gene end was trimmed by 3 bases and the J gene end by 6 bases; junction bases not matched to a gene: 4. There are 13 residues in the CDR3.

V and J are TRBV12-3 or TRBV12-4 and TRBJ2-7; the match to TRBD1 covers 8 bases. Input material: peripheral blood. The source is a man older than 75 in a cohort sampled during active COVID-19. CDR3 in amino acids: CASSFGQGREQYF. The CDR3 DNA reads as TGTGCCAGCAGTTTCGGACAGGGTCGCGAGCAGTACTTC.